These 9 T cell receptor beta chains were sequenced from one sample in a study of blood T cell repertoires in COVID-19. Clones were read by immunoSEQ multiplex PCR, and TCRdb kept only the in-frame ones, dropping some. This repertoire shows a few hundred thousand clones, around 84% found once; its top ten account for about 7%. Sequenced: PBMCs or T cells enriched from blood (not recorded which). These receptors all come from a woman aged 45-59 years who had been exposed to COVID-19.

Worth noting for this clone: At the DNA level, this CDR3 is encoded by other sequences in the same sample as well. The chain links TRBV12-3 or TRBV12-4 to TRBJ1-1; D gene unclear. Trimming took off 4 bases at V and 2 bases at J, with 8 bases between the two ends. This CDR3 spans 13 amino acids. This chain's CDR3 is CASSWALNTEAFF. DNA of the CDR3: TGTGCCAGCAGTTGGGCCCTTAACACTGAAGCTTTCTTT.

This CDR3 reads CASSITLGGYYTF. In DNA, the CDR3 is TGTGCCAGTAGTATAACTCTCGGAGGGTACTACACCTTC. V gene TRBV19 combines with J gene TRBJ1-2; unclear D gene. The CDR3 is made up of 13 amino acids. V was cut by 2 bases and J by 10 bases, with 14 bases left in between. Germline CDR1 is LNHDA and CDR2 is SQIVND (reference sequence).

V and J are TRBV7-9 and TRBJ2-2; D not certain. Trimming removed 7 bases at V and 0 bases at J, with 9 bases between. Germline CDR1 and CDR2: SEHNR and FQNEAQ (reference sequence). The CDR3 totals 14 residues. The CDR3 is CASKPPSNTGELFF. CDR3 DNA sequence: TGTGCCAGCAAGCCACCTTCGAACACCGGGGAGCTGTTTTTT.

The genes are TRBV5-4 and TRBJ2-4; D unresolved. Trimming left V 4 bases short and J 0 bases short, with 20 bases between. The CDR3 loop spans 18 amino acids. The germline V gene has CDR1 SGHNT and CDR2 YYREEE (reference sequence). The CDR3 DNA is TGTGCCAGCAGCCACTTGCCAACGTCTAACCTAGCCAAAAACATTCAGTACTTC. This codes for CASSHLPTSNLAKNIQYF.

CDR3 loop: CASSSQPQHF. CDR3 coding DNA: TGTGCCAGCAGTTCACAGCCCCAGCATTTT. The V and J genes are TRBV6-4 and TRBJ1-5; D uncertain. This CDR3 has 10 amino acids. V was trimmed by 5 bases and J by 7 bases, leaving 3 bases between them. Germline V gene data show CDR1 as MRHNA and CDR2 as SNTAGT.

The CDR3 nucleotides are TGTGCCAGCAGCTTGGAGCCACATGAGCAGTTCTTC. This sequence encodes CASSLEPHEQFF. The genes are TRBV5-4 and TRBJ2-1, with unresolved D. The CDR3 totals 12 residues. Trimming pared 0 bases from V and 8 bases from J, leaving 6 bases between. The germline CDR1 and CDR2 sequences are SGHNT and YYREEE (reference sequence).

CDR3 residues: CASKGGSNQPQHF. The CDR3 nucleotides read TGTGCCAGTAAAGGCGGTAGCAATCAGCCCCAGCATTTT. V usage is TRBV2 and J usage is TRBJ1-5; no clear D. The CDR3 consists of 13 residues. The ends were cut back, 9 bases at V and 0 bases at J, with 9 bases in the middle. CDR1 SNHLY and CDR2 FYNNEI come from the germline V gene.

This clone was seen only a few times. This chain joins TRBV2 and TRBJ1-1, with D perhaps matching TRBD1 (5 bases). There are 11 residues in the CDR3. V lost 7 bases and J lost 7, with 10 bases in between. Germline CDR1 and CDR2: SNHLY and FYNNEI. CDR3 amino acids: CASILTVEAFF. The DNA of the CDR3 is TGTGCCAGCATTCTGACAGTTGAAGCTTTCTTT.

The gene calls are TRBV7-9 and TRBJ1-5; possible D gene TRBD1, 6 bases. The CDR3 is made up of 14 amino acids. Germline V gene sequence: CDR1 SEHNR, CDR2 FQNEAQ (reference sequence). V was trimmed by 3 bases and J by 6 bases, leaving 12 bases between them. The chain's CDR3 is CASSFQGPSQPQHF. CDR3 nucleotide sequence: TGTGCCAGCAGCTTCCAGGGGCCCAGTCAGCCCCAGCATTTT. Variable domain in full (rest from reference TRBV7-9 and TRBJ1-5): DTGVSQNPRHKITKRGQNVTFRCDPISEHNRLYWYRQTLGQGPEFLTYFQNEAQLEKSRLLSDRFSAERPKGSFSTLEIQRTEQGDSAMYLCASSFQGPSQPQHFGDGTRLSIL.